The rows below give T cell receptor beta chains drawn from one sample of a study of regulatory T cells in long-lasting Graves disease. Using its own MiXCR run on the multiplex PCR reads, TCRdb lists one record per CDR3 protein. Here the sample spans some 500,000 distinct CDR3 sequences, 15% to 20% being singletons. This same sample was also taken into another study, of T cells in Graves' hyperthyroidism and ophthalmopathy.

The source material was peripheral blood mononuclear cells (PBMCs), sampled at new diagnosis, from a patient treated with antithyroid drugs. The receptors shown here come from a woman aged 40 to 65 with Graves disease. CDR3s leave out the opening cysteine and the closing phenylalanine or tryptophan. The D gene is left open where the match is weak.

j_gene: TRBJ1-6
v_gene: TRBV12-3/TRBV12-4
len: 13
d_gene: -
CDR3aa: ASRPSYPDNSPLH

j_gene: TRBJ2-4
v_gene: TRBV20-1
len: 10
d_gene: -
CDR3aa: SATSVENIQY

j_gene: TRBJ2-5
v_gene: TRBV6-1
len: 12
d_gene: -
CDR3aa: ASSTGTEQETQY

j_gene: TRBJ2-7
v_gene: TRBV7-3
len: 11
d_gene: -
CDR3aa: ASSPGPKYEQY

j_gene: TRBJ1-4
v_gene: TRBV5-1
len: 12
d_gene: -
CDR3aa: ASSLEGRWEKLF

j_gene: TRBJ2-5
v_gene: TRBV30
len: 14
d_gene: TRBD1
CDR3aa: AWSTPGQGAGETQY

j_gene: TRBJ1-2
v_gene: TRBV3-1
len: 13
d_gene: -
CDR3aa: ASSSRGRTNYGYT

j_gene: TRBJ2-3
v_gene: TRBV10-3
len: 12
d_gene: TRBD1
CDR3aa: AISEGQGPDTQY

j_gene: TRBJ2-7
v_gene: TRBV29-1
len: 10
d_gene: TRBD1
CDR3aa: SVEGTGQKQY

j_gene: TRBJ1-2
v_gene: TRBV7-8
len: 12
d_gene: -
CDR3aa: ASSKSDGTYGYT

j_gene: TRBJ1-1
v_gene: TRBV12-3/TRBV12-4
len: 12
d_gene: -
CDR3aa: ASSRSFARTEAF

j_gene: TRBJ1-4
v_gene: TRBV6-5
len: 15
d_gene: -
CDR3aa: ASSYSSGLATNEKLF

j_gene: TRBJ2-2
v_gene: TRBV19
len: 13
d_gene: -
CDR3aa: ASSTSRRGTGELF

j_gene: TRBJ1-4
v_gene: TRBV11-2
len: 13
d_gene: -
CDR3aa: ASSLDVGGPEKLF

j_gene: TRBJ2-3
v_gene: TRBV7-7
len: 11
d_gene: -
CDR3aa: ASGLVRTDTQY

j_gene: TRBJ1-2
v_gene: TRBV20-1
len: 8
d_gene: -
CDR3aa: SARSSGYT

j_gene: TRBJ2-3
v_gene: TRBV9
len: 13
d_gene: -
CDR3aa: ASSGSGSSTDTQY

j_gene: TRBJ2-1
v_gene: TRBV5-5
len: 14
d_gene: TRBD1
CDR3aa: ASSLDGTGGRNEQF

j_gene: TRBJ2-2
v_gene: TRBV27
len: 15
d_gene: -
CDR3aa: ASSLFWGSANTGELF

j_gene: TRBJ2-7
v_gene: TRBV6-1
len: 13
d_gene: TRBD2
CDR3aa: ASSTTSGGSHEQY

j_gene: TRBJ2-2
v_gene: TRBV7-2
len: 13
d_gene: -
CDR3aa: ASSAAGTYTGELF

j_gene: TRBJ1-4
v_gene: TRBV3-1
len: 12
d_gene: TRBD1
CDR3aa: ASSSGTGNEKLF

j_gene: TRBJ2-1
v_gene: TRBV15
len: 14
d_gene: -
CDR3aa: ATSRDQAVSYNEQL

j_gene: TRBJ1-2
v_gene: TRBV7-9
len: 14
d_gene: -
CDR3aa: ASSGVAGQRNYGYT

j_gene: TRBJ2-3
v_gene: TRBV19
len: 12
d_gene: -
CDR3aa: ANIPWGLTDTQY

j_gene: TRBJ2-5
v_gene: TRBV20-1
len: 15
d_gene: TRBD1
CDR3aa: SAHGQGRGLNQETQY

j_gene: TRBJ1-1
v_gene: TRBV7-3
len: 11
d_gene: -
CDR3aa: ASSSGTRGEAF

j_gene: TRBJ1-1
v_gene: TRBV18
len: 13
d_gene: -
CDR3aa: ASSPAGGGNTEAF